This entry concerns a single T cell receptor beta chain. No cognate antigen has been identified for it. The sample holds no much larger clone one base away, and base qualities are not on file. These data originate in a study of T-cell memory formation after mild COVID-19 (dated by TCRdb to the early 2020s). Looking at the study overall: Most TCR sequence clusters were specific to one of the two donors. In a couple of donors, T-cell clones that expanded and contracted after mild COVID-19 were tracked by sequencing TCRalpha and TCRbeta repertoires over time. Two young, previously healthy adult volunteers made up the cohort, one male and one female.

The CDR3 measures 15 amino acids from cysteine to phenylalanine. Solely the CDR3 DNA is kept, with 45 bases framed from the first base. The germline V gene (reference sequence) yields SEHNR for CDR1 and FQNEAQ for CDR2. V is cut back by 4 bases and J by 4 bases, with 9 bases in the junction unmatched. Beyond this particular receptor, the publication reports: Contracting CD4+ clones were located mainly in the CM and EM memory subsets, whereas CD8+ clones were found to be enriched in EMRA. Only two mild cases were covered in the study, and larger cohorts including severe cases with pre-infection samples were considered necessary. The detection of some responding clones in pre-infection memory suggests that pre-existing cross-reactive memory T cells joined the SARS-CoV-2 response. From day 15 to 85, contracting clones showed balanced CD4/CD8 phenotypes, whereas a second wave of clones that expanded from day 15 to 37 leaned towards CD4+. SARS-CoV-2 specificity was not confirmed for the second-wave clones peaking on day 37.

TCRdb names Illumina NovaSeq 6000 as the instrument used. TCRalpha and TCRbeta cDNA libraries were constructed by 5'RACE with constant-segment primers, with sample barcodes and unique molecular identifiers being introduced. RNA was extracted from every sample with Trizol reagent. The libraries were amplified in two PCR steps, and the second step added a second sample barcode and Illumina TruSeq adapters. Libraries were sequenced on an Illumina NovaSeq with 2 x 150 bp paired-end reads. Per the source publication's procedure: Demultiplexing of reads and collapsing into UMI-guided consensus sequences were performed with migec v1.2.7. Using mixcr v2.1.11, the UMI consensuses were aligned to TRA and TRB V and J templates and assembled into clonotypes. Clonotypes were classified as expanded or contracted when called significant by both edgeR and NoisET, with noise models trained on biological replicates. edgeR calls used a false discovery rate-adjusted p below 0.01 and a log2 fold-change threshold of 1. As an exploratory analysis of dynamics, max-normalized trajectories of the 1000 most abundant clonotypes were examined by PCA with hierarchical clustering. Separately sequenced CD4+ and CD8+ repertoires were used to assign the CD4 or CD8 phenotype of responding clones. TCRdb reanalyzed the raw reads on its own, using fastp at Q25 for trimming and MiXCR for clone calling, and kept in-frame beta chains. Each CDR3 protein gets just one entry, which takes the most common genes and DNA from the rows behind it. These V and J calls originate from TCRdb's pipeline instead of the authors' own analysis. In all, the sample holds around 450,000 distinct CDR3 sequences, and around 19% of those were seen once. Together, the top ten hold approximately 8.1% of the sample.

Ficoll-Paque density gradient centrifugation was used to isolate PBMCs. Input material: PBMCs or a T cell subset sorted from them (not recorded which). The sequence was obtained from an adult woman who had mild COVID-19 (a few samples of this study predate the infection). The sample titles of this study are shuffled in the database, so cell type and time point are left out; the donor was told from shared clones. The chain employs TRBV7-9 and TRBJ1-1, and 7 junctional nucleotides match TRBD1. The base sequence is TGTGCCAGCAGCTCCCCGAGGGGGCGTCTCACTGAAGCTTTCTTT. Its translation reads: CASSSPRGRLTEAFF.